This paragraph reports one TCR beta chain. Trimming removed 4 bases from V and 0 bases from J, with 12 bases in between. The germline CDR1 and CDR2 sequences are LGHNA and YSLEER. This CDR3 contains 15 residues. The data stem from a study of shared clonotypes between healthy human individuals. Naive CD8 cells, CD45RO-negative and positively selected for CCR7, excluded terminally differentiated effector memory CD45RA+ cells. The data were produced by immunoSEQ multiplex PCR, yet TCRdb's version contains in-frame clones alone and is incomplete. The sample lists millions of clones, approximately 94% occurring once.

The origin of this receptor is a man younger than 35 in good health. The chain employs TRBV4-3 and TRBJ1-1; D not certain. The sample comprised naive CD8+ T cells sorted from blood. CDR3 DNA sequence: TGCGCCAGCAGCCCGGCCGGACTTATGAACACTGAAGCTTTCTTT. Encoded protein: CASSPAGLMNTEAFF.